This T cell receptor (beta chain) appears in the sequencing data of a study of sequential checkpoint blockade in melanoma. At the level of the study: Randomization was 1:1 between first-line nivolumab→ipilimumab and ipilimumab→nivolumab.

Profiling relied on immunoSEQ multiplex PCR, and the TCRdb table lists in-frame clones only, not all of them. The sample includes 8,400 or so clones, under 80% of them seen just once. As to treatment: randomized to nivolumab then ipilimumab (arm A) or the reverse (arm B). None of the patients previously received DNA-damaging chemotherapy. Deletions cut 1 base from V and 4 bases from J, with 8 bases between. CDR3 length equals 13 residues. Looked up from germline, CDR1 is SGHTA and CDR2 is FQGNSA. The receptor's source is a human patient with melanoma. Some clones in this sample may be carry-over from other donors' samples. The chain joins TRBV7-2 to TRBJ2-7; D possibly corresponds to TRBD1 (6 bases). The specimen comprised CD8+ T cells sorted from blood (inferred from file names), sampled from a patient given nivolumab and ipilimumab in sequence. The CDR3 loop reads CASSLGTVYEQYF. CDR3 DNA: TGTGCCAGCAGCTTAGGGACAGTTTACGAGCAGTACTTC. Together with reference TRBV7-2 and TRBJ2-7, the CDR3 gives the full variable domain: GAGVSQSPSNKVTEKGKDVELRCDPISGHTALYWYRQSLGQGLEFLIYFQGNSAPDKSGLPSDRFSAERTGGSVSTLTIQRTQQEDSAVYLCASSLGTVYEQYFGPGTRLTVT.